This T cell receptor beta chain was sequenced in a study of spatial heterogeneity in lung cancer. Overall study context: An average of more than ten raw reads was observed per unique TCR and UMI combination.

Every TCR cDNA molecule carried a tag that served as a unique molecular identifier. MiXCR, run by TCRdb on the 5' RACE reads, gives a single entry per CDR3 protein. The sample lists tens of thousands of distinct CDR3 sequences, about a fifth occurring once. General observations from the study: Ubiquitous expanded tumor TCRs were observed in blood more at resection than follow-up.

This clonotype was picked up a small number of times. What it binds is unknown. As to time point: sample taken at primary tumor resection. Tumor, nontumor lung or frozen PBMC supplied whole RNA, sequenced without sorting. Looked up from germline, CDR1 is MNHEY and CDR2 is SVGAGI. The CDR3 has 13 residues. The V and J ends lost 5 bases and 2 bases respectively, with 8 bases between them. The V and J genes are TRBV6-5 and TRBJ2-3; D is possibly TRBD1 (6 bases). The sample was PBMCs, taken at surgery. This TCR was sampled from a male donor with early-stage non-small cell lung cancer. In DNA, the CDR3 is TGTGCCAGCAGTCCGGGACACACAGATACGCAGTATTTT. Protein: CASSPGHTDTQYF.